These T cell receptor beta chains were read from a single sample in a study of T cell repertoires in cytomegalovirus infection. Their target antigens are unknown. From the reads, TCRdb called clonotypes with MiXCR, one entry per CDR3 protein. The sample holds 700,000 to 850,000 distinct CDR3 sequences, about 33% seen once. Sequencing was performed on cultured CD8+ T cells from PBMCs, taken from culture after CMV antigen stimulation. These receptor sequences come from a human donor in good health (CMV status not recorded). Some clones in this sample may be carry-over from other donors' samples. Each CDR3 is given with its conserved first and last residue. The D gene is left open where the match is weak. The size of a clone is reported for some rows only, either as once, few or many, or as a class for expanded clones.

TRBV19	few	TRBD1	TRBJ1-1	CASSIEAGGGWYTEAFF	TGTGCCAGTAGTATTGAGGCAGGGGGAGGTTGGTACACTGAAGCTTTCTTT
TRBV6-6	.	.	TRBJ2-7	CASSYPGARNEQYF	TGTGCCAGCAGTTACCCTGGGGCCCGCAACGAGCAGTACTTC
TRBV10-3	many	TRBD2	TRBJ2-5	CAISESRGAKETQYF	TGTGCCATCAGTGAATCGCGGGGGGCGAAGGAGACCCAGTACTTC
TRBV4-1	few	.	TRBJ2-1	CASSHGVGGSNEQFF	TGCGCCAGCAGCCACGGGGTAGGAGGGTCCAATGAGCAGTTCTTC
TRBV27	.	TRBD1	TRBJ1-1	CASGDRGSTEAFF	TGTGCCAGCGGGGACAGGGGAAGCACTGAAGCTTTCTTT
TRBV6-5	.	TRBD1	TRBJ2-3	CASSYSQGAVTDTQYF	TGTGCCAGCAGTTACTCGCAGGGGGCGGTCACAGATACGCAGTATTTT
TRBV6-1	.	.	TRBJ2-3	CASSELAHVGTDTQYF	TGTGCCAGCAGTGAGCTAGCGCATGTAGGCACAGATACGCAGTATTTT
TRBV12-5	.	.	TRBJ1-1	CASGFSPAQNTEAFF	TGTGCTAGTGGTTTTTCCCCGGCGCAGAACACTGAAGCTTTCTTT
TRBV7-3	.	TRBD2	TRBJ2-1	CASSPGTSGGDEQCF	TGTGCCAGCAGCCCCGGGACTAGCGGGGGAGATGAGCAGTGCTTC
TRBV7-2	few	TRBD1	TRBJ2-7	CASSDPGTAYEQYF	TGTGCCAGCAGCGATCCCGGGACAGCCTACGAGCAGTACTTC
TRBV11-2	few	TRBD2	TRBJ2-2	CASSPLAGSTGELFF	TGTGCCAGCAGTCCACTAGCGGGGAGCACCGGGGAGCTGTTTTTT
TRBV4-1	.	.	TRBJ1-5	CASSQGRDQNQPQHF	TGCGCCAGCAGCCAAGGCAGGGATCAAAATCAGCCCCAGCATTTT
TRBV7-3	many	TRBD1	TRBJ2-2	CASSGTGGKNTGELFF	TGTGCCAGCAGCGGGACAGGGGGCAAGAACACCGGGGAGCTGTTTTTT
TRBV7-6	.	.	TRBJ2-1	CANSLTYNEQFF	TGTGCCAACAGCTTAACATACAATGAGCAGTTCTTC
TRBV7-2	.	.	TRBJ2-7	CASNRGDSTYEQYF	TGTGCCAGCAACCGAGGAGACAGCACCTACGAGCAGTACTTC
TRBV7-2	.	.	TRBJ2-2	CASSLEVGLFTGELFF	TGTGCCAGCAGCTTAGAGGTCGGGCTTTTTACCGGGGAGCTGTTTTTT
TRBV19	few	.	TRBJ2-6	CASSIRWDTISGANVLTF	TGTGCCAGTAGTATAAGATGGGACACCATCTCTGGGGCCAACGTCCTGACTTTC
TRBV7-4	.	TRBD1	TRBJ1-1	CASSLRDSVNTEAFF	TGTGCCAGCAGCTTAAGGGACAGTGTGAACACTGAAGCTTTCTTT
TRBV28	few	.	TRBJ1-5	CASSKNQPQHF	TGTGCCAGCAGCAAAAATCAGCCCCAGCATTTT
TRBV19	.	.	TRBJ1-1	CASSIWGRKRTEAFF	TGTGCCAGTAGTATATGGGGCAGAAAAAGGACTGAAGCTTTCTTT
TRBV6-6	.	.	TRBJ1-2	CASSGWDKGNYGYTF	TGTGCCAGCAGTGGCTGGGACAAGGGGAACTATGGCTACACCTTC
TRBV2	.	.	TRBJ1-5	CASNGGANQPQHF	TGTGCCAGCAACGGGGGCGCGAATCAGCCCCAGCATTTT
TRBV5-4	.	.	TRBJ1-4	CASSRGDGEAYEKLFF	TGTGCCAGCAGCCGCGGAGACGGTGAGGCCTATGAAAAACTGTTTTTT
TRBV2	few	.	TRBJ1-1	CASSDLQAFF	TGTGCCAGCAGTGATCTACAAGCTTTCTTT
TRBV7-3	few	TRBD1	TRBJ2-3	CASSPLGTGGTDTQYF	TGTGCCAGCAGCCCCCTGGGGACAGGGGGCACAGATACGCAGTATTTT
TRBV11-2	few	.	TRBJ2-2	CASSFTIGELFF	TGTGCCAGCAGCTTTACGATCGGGGAGCTGTTTTTT
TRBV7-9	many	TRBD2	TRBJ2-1	CASSRRDYHPNSYNEQFF	TGTGCCAGCAGCCGTCGGGACTATCACCCGAACTCCTACAATGAGCAGTTCTTC
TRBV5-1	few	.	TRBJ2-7	CASSLGDPVEQYF	TGCGCCAGCAGCTTGGGGGACCCCGTCGAGCAGTACTTC
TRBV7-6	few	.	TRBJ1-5	CASSPHQVGGNQPQHF	TGTGCCAGCAGCCCCCACCAGGTGGGGGGCAATCAGCCCCAGCATTTT
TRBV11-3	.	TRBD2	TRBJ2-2	CASSPWTSGGAGTGELFF	TGTGCCAGCAGCCCCTGGACTAGCGGGGGGGCGGGCACCGGGGAGCTGTTTTTT
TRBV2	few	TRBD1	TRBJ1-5	CASSGQGDNLDQPQHF	TGTGCCAGCAGTGGACAGGGGGATAATCTTGATCAGCCCCAGCATTTT
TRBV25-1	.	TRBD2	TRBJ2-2	CASSQALGLAGYTGELFF	TGTGCCAGCAGTCAAGCCCTTGGACTAGCGGGGTACACCGGGGAGCTGTTTTTT
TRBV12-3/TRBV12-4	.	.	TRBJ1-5	CASSLAIAQANQPQHF	TGTGCCAGCAGTTTAGCAATAGCACAAGCCAATCAGCCCCAGCATTTT
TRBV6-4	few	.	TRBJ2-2	CASSDSKATGSTGELFF	TGTGCCAGCAGTGACTCGAAGGCAACAGGATCCACCGGGGAGCTGTTTTTT
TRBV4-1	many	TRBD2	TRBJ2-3	CASSQAYASGASTDTQYF	TGCGCCAGCAGCCAAGCCTACGCTAGCGGGGCTAGCACAGATACGCAGTATTTT
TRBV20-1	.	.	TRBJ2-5	CSAPTPGFGETQYF	TGCAGTGCCCCCACCCCGGGATTCGGAGAGACCCAGTACTTC
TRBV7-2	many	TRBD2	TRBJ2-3	CASSLARLAAEPSLDTQYF	TGTGCCAGCAGCTTAGCGAGACTAGCGGCCGAGCCGAGCTTGGATACGCAGTATTTT
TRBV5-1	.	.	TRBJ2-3	CASSLGSPYTTDTQYF	TGCGCCAGCAGCTTGGGGAGTCCCTACACGACAGATACGCAGTATTTT
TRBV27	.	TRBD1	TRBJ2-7	CACWTGIYEQYF	TGTGCTTGCTGGACAGGGATCTACGAGCAGTACTTC
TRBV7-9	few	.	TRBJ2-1	CASSLAEDEQFF	TGTGCCAGCAGCTTAGCTGAAGATGAGCAGTTCTTC
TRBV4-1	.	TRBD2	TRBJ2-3	CASSQGGGDMQYF	TGCGCCAGCAGCCAAGGGGGGGGAGATATGCAGTATTTT
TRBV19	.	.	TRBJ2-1	CASTPGGRVGNNEQFF	TGTGCCAGTACCCCAGGAGGCAGGGTGGGTAACAATGAGCAGTTCTTC